Below, 15 T cell receptor beta chains from the same sample are listed, as sequenced in a study of blood T cell repertoires in COVID-19. Only in-frame clones appear in the TCRdb table, and some are missing; sequencing was by immunoSEQ multiplex PCR. The table has about 90,000 clones, 87% seen once. Sequencing used peripheral blood. The receptor source for this set is a male donor with acute or convalescent COVID-19.

The chain carries TRBV28 and TRBJ1-5; 7 positions match TRBD1. The CDR3 loop spans 17 amino acids. J lost 0 bases, V lost 1 base, and 6 bases had no gene match. Germline V gene sequence: CDR1 MDHEN, CDR2 SYDVKM. CDR3 in DNA: TGTGCCAGCAGTTTATTGACAGGGTGGGATAGCAATCAGCCCCAGCATTTT. It is translated as CASSLLTGWDSNQPQHF.

This rearrangement joins TRBV6-2 or TRBV6-3 to TRBJ2-3; perhaps TRBD2 as D (5 bases). The CDR3 is 15 amino acids. The germline V gene encodes CDR1 MNHEY and CDR2 SVGEGT. Trimming removed 3 bases from V and 2 bases from J, with 12 bases in between. The CDR3 DNA reads as TGTGCCAGCAGTTATGATCTAGCATCCACAGATACGCAGTATTTT. Residues: CASSYDLASTDTQYF.

This clone showed up just once. V and J are TRBV7-8 and TRBJ2-5, with D possibly matching TRBD1 (5 bases). V lost 7 bases and J 0 bases, leaving 9 bases between the germline ends. Germline assignment: CDR1 SGHVS and CDR2 FQNEAQ. The CDR3 extends over 13 amino acids. The CDR3 bases are TGTGCCAGCATCCCAGGGTACCAAGAGACCCAGTACTTC. As protein: CASIPGYQETQYF.

The J gene is TRBJ2-5, the V gene TRBV18; no clear D. The germline CDR1 and CDR2 sequences are KGHSH and LQKENI. The CDR3 runs 13 residues. Trimming shortened V by 2 bases and J by 5 bases, and 9 bases separated the two germline ends. CDR3 in DNA: TGTGCCAGCTCACCAGCTGACTGGGAGACCCAGTACTTC. Its protein product is CASSPADWETQYF.

This chain uses TRBV6-6 with TRBJ1-2; D remains unclear. The CDR3 totals 11 residues. Germline loops: CDR1 MNHNY, CDR2 SVGAGI (reference sequence). The V end was cut by 0 bases, the J end by 8 bases, with 4 bases between. CDR3 sequence: CASSYSQGYTF. The CDR3 DNA reads TGTGCCAGCAGTTACTCTCAGGGCTACACCTTC.

This chain links TRBV19 with TRBJ2-5, with 7 bases lining up with TRBD2. The CDR3 length is 16 residues. V was pared by 1 base and J by 1 base, with 6 bases of the junction left unmatched. Germline V gene sequence: CDR1 LNHDA, CDR2 SQIVND (reference sequence). The CDR3 DNA sequence: TGTGCCAGTAGTATAGGGACGCGGGGGACCCAAGAGACCCAGTACTTC. It encodes CASSIGTRGTQETQYF.

This clone came up once. J is TRBJ1-6 and V is TRBV14; D ambiguous. The CDR3 consists of 15 residues. V lost 1 base and J lost 6, with 10 bases in between. Germline assignment: CDR1 SGHDN and CDR2 FVKESK. CDR3 loop: CASSQGLTFNSPLHF. CDR3 in DNA: TGTGCCAGCAGCCAAGGTCTGACTTTTAATTCACCCCTCCACTTT. Full variable domain (rest looked up from reference TRBV14 and TRBJ1-6): EAGVTQFPSHSVIEKGQTVTLRCDPISGHDNLYWYRRVMGKEIKFLLHFVKESKQDESGMPNNRFLAERTGGTYSTLKVQPAELEDSGVYFCASSQGLTFNSPLHFGNGTRLTVT.

V usage is TRBV11-3 and J usage is TRBJ2-3; 7 bases agree with TRBD1. There are 14 residues in the CDR3. CDR1 is SGHNT and CDR2 is YENEEA in the germline V gene. Trimming removed 5 bases from V and 4 bases from J; junction bases left unmatched: 6. The CDR3 sequence is CASSLRQGADTQYF. The DNA for the CDR3 is TGTGCCAGCAGCCTGCGTCAGGGGGCAGATACGCAGTATTTT.

The chain's CDR3 is CAWTGGLVTEAFF. The DNA for the CDR3 is TGTGCCTGGACAGGGGGTCTTGTCACTGAAGCTTTCTTT. The chain carries TRBV30 and TRBJ1-1, with TRBD1 matching 7 bases. The trim removed 4 bases at V and 4 bases at J, leaving 6 bases unmatched. CDR1 and CDR2 (germline): GTSNPN, SVGIG (reference sequence). The CDR3 is 13 residues long.

As concerns this clone: The same CDR3 arises from other DNA sequences in this sample as well. The CDR3 sequence is CASSLSTGGYGYTF. The CDR3 bases are TGTGCCAGCAGTTTATCTACAGGGGGTTATGGCTACACCTTC. The chain uses TRBV28 and TRBJ1-2; TRBD1 matches at 8 bases. Looked up from germline, CDR1 is MDHEN and CDR2 is SYDVKM. This CDR3 has 14 residues. The trim removed 1 base at V and 5 bases at J, leaving 3 bases unmatched.

The rearrangement links TRBV5-1 to TRBJ1-1, with unresolved D. Germline values: CDR1 SGHRS, CDR2 YFSETQ. This CDR3 region has 14 residues. V lost 4 bases and J lost 1, with 11 bases in between. CDR3 in DNA: TGCGCCAGCAGCCCGAGACTGGCGAACACTGAAGCTTTCTTT. Protein sequence: CASSPRLANTEAFF.

The chain combines TRBV11-3 with TRBJ2-1; the match to TRBD2 covers 8 bases. The CDR3 extends over 16 amino acids. V lost 0 bases, J lost 4 bases, and 5 bases stayed unmatched. In germline, CDR1 is SGHNT, CDR2 YENEEA. CDR3 coding DNA: TGTGCCAGCAGCTTAGATAGCGGGAAGACTTACAATGAGCAGTTCTTC. Amino acids: CASSLDSGKTYNEQFF.

This clone was seen a single time. This rearrangement joins TRBV6-5 to TRBJ2-7, with a possible D match to TRBD2 (5 bases). CDR1 is MNHEY, CDR2 SVGAGI, per germline. The CDR3 extends over 14 amino acids. Between the trimmed V and J ends, which lost 0 bases and 7 bases, there was a span of 13 bases. CDR3 residues: CASSYSTRALEQYF. CDR3 nucleotides: TGTGCCAGCAGTTACTCGACGCGGGCCCTGGAGCAGTACTTC.

V gene TRBV28 combines with J gene TRBJ1-1; 8 bases map to TRBD1. The J segment lost 0 bases and the V segment lost 4 bases, leaving 1 base of the junction unmatched. Germline V gene lookup returns CDR1 MDHEN and CDR2 SYDVKM. The CDR3 runs 14 residues. The DNA for the CDR3 is TGTGCCAGCAGTTCGACAGGGGTGAACACTGAAGCTTTCTTT. Residues: CASSSTGVNTEAFF.

The V and J genes are TRBV12-3 or TRBV12-4 and TRBJ2-7; 8 bases map to TRBD1. V lost 3 bases to trimming and J lost 6 bases; unmatched junction nucleotides: 4. The CDR3 is 13 amino acids. The CDR3, as DNA: TGTGCCAGCAGTTTCCAGGGGGCTGGCGAGCAGTACTTC. Translation: CASSFQGAGEQYF.